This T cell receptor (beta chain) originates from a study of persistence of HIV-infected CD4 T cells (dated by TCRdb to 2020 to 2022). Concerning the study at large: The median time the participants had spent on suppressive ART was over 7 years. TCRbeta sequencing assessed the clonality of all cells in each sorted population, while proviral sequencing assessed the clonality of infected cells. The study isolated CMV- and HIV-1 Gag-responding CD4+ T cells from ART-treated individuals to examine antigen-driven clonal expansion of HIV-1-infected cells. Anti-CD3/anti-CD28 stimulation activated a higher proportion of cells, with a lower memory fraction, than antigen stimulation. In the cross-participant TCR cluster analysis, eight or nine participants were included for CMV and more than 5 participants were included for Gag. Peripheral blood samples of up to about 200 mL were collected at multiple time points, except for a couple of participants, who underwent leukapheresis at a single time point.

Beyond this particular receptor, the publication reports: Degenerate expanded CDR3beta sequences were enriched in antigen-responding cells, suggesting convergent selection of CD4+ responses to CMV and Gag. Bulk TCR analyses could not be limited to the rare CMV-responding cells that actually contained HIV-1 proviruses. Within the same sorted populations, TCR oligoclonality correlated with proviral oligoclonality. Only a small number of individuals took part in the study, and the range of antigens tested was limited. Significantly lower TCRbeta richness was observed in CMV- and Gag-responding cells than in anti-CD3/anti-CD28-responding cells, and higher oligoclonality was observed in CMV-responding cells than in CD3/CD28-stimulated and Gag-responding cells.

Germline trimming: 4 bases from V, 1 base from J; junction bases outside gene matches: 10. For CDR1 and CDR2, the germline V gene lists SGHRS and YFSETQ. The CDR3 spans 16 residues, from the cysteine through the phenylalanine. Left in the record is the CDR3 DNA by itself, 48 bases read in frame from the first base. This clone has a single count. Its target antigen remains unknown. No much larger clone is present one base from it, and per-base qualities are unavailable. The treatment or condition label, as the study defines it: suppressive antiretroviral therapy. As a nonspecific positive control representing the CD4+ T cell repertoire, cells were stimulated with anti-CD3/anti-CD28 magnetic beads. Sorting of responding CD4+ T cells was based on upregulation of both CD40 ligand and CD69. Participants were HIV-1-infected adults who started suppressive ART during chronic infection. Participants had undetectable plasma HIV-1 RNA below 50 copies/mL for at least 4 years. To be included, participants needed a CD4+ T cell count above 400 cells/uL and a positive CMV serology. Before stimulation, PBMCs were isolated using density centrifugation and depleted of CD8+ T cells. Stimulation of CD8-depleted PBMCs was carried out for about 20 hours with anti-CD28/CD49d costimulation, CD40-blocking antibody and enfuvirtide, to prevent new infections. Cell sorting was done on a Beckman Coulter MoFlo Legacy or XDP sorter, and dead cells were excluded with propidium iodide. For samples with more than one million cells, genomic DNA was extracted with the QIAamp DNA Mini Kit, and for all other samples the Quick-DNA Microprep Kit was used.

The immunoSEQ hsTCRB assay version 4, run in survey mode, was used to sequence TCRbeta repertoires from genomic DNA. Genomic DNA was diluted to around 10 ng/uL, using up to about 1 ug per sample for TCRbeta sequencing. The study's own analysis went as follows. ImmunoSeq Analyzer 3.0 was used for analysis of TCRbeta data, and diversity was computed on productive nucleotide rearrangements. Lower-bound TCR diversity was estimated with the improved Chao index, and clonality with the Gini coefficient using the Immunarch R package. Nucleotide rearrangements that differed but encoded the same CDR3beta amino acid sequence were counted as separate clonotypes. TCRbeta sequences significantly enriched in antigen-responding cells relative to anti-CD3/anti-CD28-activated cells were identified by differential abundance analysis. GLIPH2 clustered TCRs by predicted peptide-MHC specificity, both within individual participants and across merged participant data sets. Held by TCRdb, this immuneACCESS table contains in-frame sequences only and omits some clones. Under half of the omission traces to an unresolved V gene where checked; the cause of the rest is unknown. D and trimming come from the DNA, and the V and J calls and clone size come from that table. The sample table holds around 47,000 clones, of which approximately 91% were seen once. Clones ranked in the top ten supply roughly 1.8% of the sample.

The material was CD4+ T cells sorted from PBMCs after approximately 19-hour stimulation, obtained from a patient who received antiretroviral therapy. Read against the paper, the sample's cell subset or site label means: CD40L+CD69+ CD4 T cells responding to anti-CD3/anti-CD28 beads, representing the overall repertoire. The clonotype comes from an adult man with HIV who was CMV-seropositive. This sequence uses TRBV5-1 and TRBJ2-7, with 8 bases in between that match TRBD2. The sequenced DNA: TGCGCCAGCAGCCCCCGGGGGGGGGCGAATTCCTACGAGCAGTACTTC. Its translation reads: CASSPRGGANSYEQYF.